The 5 T cell receptor beta chains in this list originate from one sample, sequenced in a study of blood T cell repertoires in COVID-19. Assay: immunoSEQ multiplex PCR; the TCRdb copy retains only in-frame clones and omits some. The table records about 70,000 clones, about 76% of them present only once. Sequencing was done on a sample of peripheral blood. Receptors were obtained from a woman of 80 years or more with active or convalescent COVID-19.

This chain joins TRBV6-6 and TRBJ1-6, with D perhaps matching TRBD1 (6 bases). CDR1 is MNHNY, CDR2 SVGAGI, per germline (reference sequence). V was cut by 8 bases and J by 6 bases, with 14 bases left in between. This CDR3 has 14 residues. The CDR3 loop reads CASSGAVGNSPLHF. CDR3 sequence (DNA): TGTGCCAGCTCAGGGGCTGTGGGTAATTCACCCCTCCACTTT.

This chain uses TRBV19 with TRBJ1-2, with TRBD1 matching over 11 bases. V lost 0 bases and J lost 5; bases outside the gene matches: 8. Germline loops: CDR1 LNHDA, CDR2 SQIVND (reference sequence). The CDR3 has 17 amino acids. The CDR3 nucleotides are TGTGCCAGTAGTATAGATCCTACTGGGACAGGGGGGTATGGCTACACCTTC. Protein product: CASSIDPTGTGGYGYTF.

This clone was counted only a few times. This chain connects TRBV4-1 to TRBJ2-1, with TRBD1 matching 9 bases. Germline-derived CDR1 and CDR2 are MGHRA and YSYEKL. The CDR3 contains 14 residues. The V and J ends lost 3 bases and 10 bases, in that order; junction bases with no gene match: 7. The chain's CDR3 is CASSQGQGGGEQFF. The DNA of the CDR3 is TGCGCCAGCAGCCAGGGACAGGGCGGAGGGGAGCAGTTCTTC.

The V gene is TRBV12-3 or TRBV12-4, the J gene TRBJ1-2, with D possibly TRBD1 on 5 matching bases. Trimming took 5 bases from V and 7 from J, leaving 11 bases between them. The CDR3 runs to 12 residues. CDR3 DNA: TGTGCCAGCAGTCCAGGGCCGGGTGGCTACACCTTC. This sequence encodes CASSPGPGGYTF.

The V gene is TRBV27, the J gene TRBJ1-6; maybe TRBD1 (6 bases). The CDR3 is made up of 15 amino acids. Trimming took off 4 bases at V and 10 bases at J, with 17 bases between the two ends. Germline CDR1 reads MNHEY; CDR2 reads SMNVEV (reference sequence). This CDR3 is CASSSPQGLGSPLHF. The CDR3 region has the DNA TGTGCCAGCAGTTCGCCCCAGGGGCTGGGATCACCCCTCCACTTT.